The clone carrying this T cell receptor beta chain was seen a handful of times. The target antigen is unknown. Trimming left V 4 bases short and J 10 bases short, with 16 bases between. Germline lookup yields CDR1 SGHVS and CDR2 FNYEAQ. The length of the CDR3 is 14 residues. Together with a sample-barcoded 5' primer, a J-beta primer mix was included in a second PCR lasting about 6 to 11 cycles. TCRdb re-called the 5' RACE reads with MiXCR, one entry per CDR3 protein. The sample lists more than 650,000 distinct CDR3 sequences; 20% to 25% were seen once. This entry is derived from a study of blood T cells in healthy people across ages. Notes on the study in general: The study regarded diversity estimates from one million T cells as underestimates.

The sequenced material came from blood. This clonotype was obtained from a man in his 70s in good health. The rearrangement joins TRBV7-6 to TRBJ1-4, with a possible D match to TRBD1 (5 bases). CDR3: CASSSGHQQRKLFF. The CDR3 DNA reads as TGTGCCAGCAGCTCCGGACACCAACAACGAAAACTGTTTTTT.